This is a list of T cell receptor beta chains from one sample in a study of T-cell reconstitution after alpha-beta-depleted transplantation in children. TCRdb used MiXCR to reprocess the PCR reads, holding one entry per CDR3 protein. The table records about 310,000 distinct CDR3 sequences, approximately 23% of them present only once. This sample comprised PBMCs, mostly from graft donor cells, obtained 180 days after TCRalphabeta/CD19-depleted stem cell transplant. The source is a male patient aged 10 to 17 who had a stem cell transplant for acute lymphoblastic leukemia, so the T cells may come from the graft donor. The CDR3 runs from the conserved cysteine through the conserved F or W. The order of the fields is V gene, D gene, J gene, clone size, CDR3 protein, CDR3 DNA. The D gene is left open where the match is weak. Rows give clone size only sometimes, using once, few, many, or a class for an expanded clone.

v_call: TRBV6-5; d_call: .; j_call: TRBJ2-1; clone_size: .; cdr3_aa: CASSYYEAYNEQFF; cdr3_nt: TGTGCCAGCAGTTACTATGAGGCGTACAATGAGCAGTTCTTC
v_call: TRBV7-3; d_call: .; j_call: TRBJ2-7; clone_size: .; cdr3_aa: CASGRGPHYEQYF; cdr3_nt: TGTGCCAGCGGGAGAGGGCCACACTACGAGCAGTACTTC
v_call: TRBV5-4; d_call: TRBD1; j_call: TRBJ1-1; clone_size: .; cdr3_aa: CASSLGVGTGDTEAFF; cdr3_nt: TGTGCCAGCAGCTTGGGGGTCGGGACAGGGGACACTGAAGCTTTCTTT
v_call: TRBV7-9; d_call: .; j_call: TRBJ2-7; clone_size: .; cdr3_aa: CASSIFKSYEQYF; cdr3_nt: TGTGCCAGCAGCATATTCAAGAGCTACGAGCAGTACTTC
v_call: TRBV4-1; d_call: .; j_call: TRBJ1-5; clone_size: .; cdr3_aa: CASSQTPTGQPQHF; cdr3_nt: TGCGCCAGCAGCCAAACCCCCACCGGGCAGCCCCAGCATTTT
v_call: TRBV5-1; d_call: .; j_call: TRBJ2-3; clone_size: few; cdr3_aa: CASSFETLGDTQYF; cdr3_nt: TGCGCCAGCAGCTTTGAGACCCTCGGAGATACGCAGTATTTT
v_call: TRBV27; d_call: .; j_call: TRBJ2-5; clone_size: .; cdr3_aa: CASSFSPALGVGGTQYF; cdr3_nt: TGTGCCAGCAGTTTCAGTCCAGCTTTGGGGGTTGGGGGGACCCAGTACTTC
v_call: TRBV5-1; d_call: .; j_call: TRBJ2-1; clone_size: few; cdr3_aa: CASSSPSWVNNEQFF; cdr3_nt: TGCGCCAGCAGCTCCCCTAGCTGGGTTAACAATGAGCAGTTCTTC
v_call: TRBV6-5; d_call: .; j_call: TRBJ1-2; clone_size: few; cdr3_aa: CASSYSYLGQHYGYTF; cdr3_nt: TGTGCCAGCAGTTACTCTTATCTAGGGCAGCACTATGGCTACACCTTC
v_call: TRBV7-8; d_call: TRBD1; j_call: TRBJ1-4; clone_size: few; cdr3_aa: CASSLAPGQGAPDNEKLFF; cdr3_nt: TGTGCCAGCAGCTTAGCACCGGGACAGGGGGCGCCGGATAATGAAAAACTGTTTTTT
v_call: TRBV6-1; d_call: TRBD2; j_call: TRBJ2-1; clone_size: few; cdr3_aa: CASSLSGTSSINEQFF; cdr3_nt: TGTGCCAGCAGCCTCTCCGGGACTAGCTCAATAAACGAGCAGTTCTTC
v_call: TRBV5-1; d_call: .; j_call: TRBJ2-2; clone_size: few; cdr3_aa: CASSLDGPTNTGELFF; cdr3_nt: TGCGCCAGCAGCTTGGACGGCCCAACGAACACCGGGGAGCTGTTTTTT
v_call: TRBV20-1; d_call: .; j_call: TRBJ2-7; clone_size: .; cdr3_aa: CSAPKGGRLYEQYF; cdr3_nt: TGCAGTGCTCCTAAGGGGGGGAGGCTCTACGAGCAGTACTTC
v_call: TRBV5-6; d_call: TRBD1; j_call: TRBJ2-2; clone_size: few; cdr3_aa: CASSLVWDRGRLDTGELFF; cdr3_nt: TGTGCCAGCAGCTTGGTGTGGGACAGGGGGCGGTTGGACACCGGGGAGCTGTTTTTT
v_call: TRBV6-2/TRBV6-3; d_call: .; j_call: TRBJ2-5; clone_size: once; cdr3_aa: CARSLGLYQETQYF; cdr3_nt: TGTGCCAGAAGTCTGGGACTGTACCAAGAGACCCAGTACTTC
v_call: TRBV20-1; d_call: TRBD2; j_call: TRBJ2-3; clone_size: few; cdr3_aa: CSASGTSGSLDTQYF; cdr3_nt: TGCAGTGCTAGTGGGACTAGCGGGAGTTTAGATACGCAGTATTTT
v_call: TRBV7-6; d_call: .; j_call: TRBJ1-1; clone_size: few; cdr3_aa: CASSYEPNTEAFF; cdr3_nt: TGTGCCAGCAGCTACGAACCGAACACTGAAGCTTTCTTT
v_call: TRBV7-2; d_call: .; j_call: TRBJ2-3; clone_size: .; cdr3_aa: CASSLNLWAPPTQYF; cdr3_nt: TGTGCCAGCAGCTTAAACCTCTGGGCCCCACCTACGCAGTATTTT
v_call: TRBV4-2; d_call: .; j_call: TRBJ2-1; clone_size: many; cdr3_aa: CASSQRLAANEQFF; cdr3_nt: TGTGCCAGCAGCCAGAGGCTCGCCGCCAATGAGCAGTTCTTC
v_call: TRBV7-9; d_call: .; j_call: TRBJ1-6; clone_size: .; cdr3_aa: CASSGGFHSYNSPLHF; cdr3_nt: TGTGCCAGCAGCGGGGGGTTTCACTCCTATAATTCACCCCTCCACTTT
v_call: TRBV24-1; d_call: TRBD1; j_call: TRBJ2-7; clone_size: few; cdr3_aa: CATSDPGTGGNHEQYF; cdr3_nt: TGTGCCACCAGTGATCCTGGGACAGGGGGCAACCACGAGCAGTACTTC
v_call: TRBV29-1; d_call: TRBD1; j_call: TRBJ2-1; clone_size: .; cdr3_aa: CSVEVLTGWNEQFF; cdr3_nt: TGCAGCGTTGAAGTGCTGACAGGGTGGAATGAGCAGTTCTTC
v_call: TRBV7-2; d_call: .; j_call: TRBJ2-5; clone_size: few; cdr3_aa: CASRQPGETQYF; cdr3_nt: TGTGCCAGCAGGCAGCCCGGGGAGACCCAGTACTTC